Sequencing of this T cell receptor (beta chain) was carried out in a study of radiotherapy plus CTLA-4 blockade in lung cancer. Profiled with immunoSEQ multiplex PCR; TCRdb holds only in-frame clones, not every one. The sample lists 90,000 to 100,000 clones; around 88% were seen once. Germline V lookup: CDR1 MNHEY, CDR2 SMNVEV (reference sequence). CDR3 length equals 16 residues. The germline V and J ends were trimmed by 8 bases and 4 bases, with 20 bases remaining between them. The material was peripheral blood, obtained from a patient treated with radiotherapy plus ipilimumab. The receptor was derived from a human donor with non-small cell lung cancer that progressed on radiotherapy plus ipilimumab. This chain connects TRBV27 to TRBJ2-2; TRBD2 is a possible D gene (6 bases). This chain's CDR3 is CASSPLGGSGTGELFF. CDR3 nucleotides: TGTGCCAGCTCACCCCTGGGGGGATCGGGCACCGGGGAGCTGTTTTTT.